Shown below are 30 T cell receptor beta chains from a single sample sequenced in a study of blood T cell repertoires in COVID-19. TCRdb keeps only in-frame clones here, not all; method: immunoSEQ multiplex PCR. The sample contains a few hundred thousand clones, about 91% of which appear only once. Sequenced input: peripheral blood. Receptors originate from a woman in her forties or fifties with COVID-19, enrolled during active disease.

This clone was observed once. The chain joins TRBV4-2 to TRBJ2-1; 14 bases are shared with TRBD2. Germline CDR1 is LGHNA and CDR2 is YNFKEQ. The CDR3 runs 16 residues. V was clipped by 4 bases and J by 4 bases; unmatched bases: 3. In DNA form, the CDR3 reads TGTGCCAGCAGCCCAAGGACTAGCGGGGGGTACAATGAGCAGTTCTTC. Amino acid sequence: CASSPRTSGGYNEQFF.

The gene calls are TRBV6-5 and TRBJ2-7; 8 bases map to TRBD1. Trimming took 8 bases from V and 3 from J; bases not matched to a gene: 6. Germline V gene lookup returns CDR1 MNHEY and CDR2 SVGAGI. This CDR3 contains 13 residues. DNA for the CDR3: TGTGCCAGCCGGGACAGGTCCCTCTACGAGCAGTACTTC. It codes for CASRDRSLYEQYF.

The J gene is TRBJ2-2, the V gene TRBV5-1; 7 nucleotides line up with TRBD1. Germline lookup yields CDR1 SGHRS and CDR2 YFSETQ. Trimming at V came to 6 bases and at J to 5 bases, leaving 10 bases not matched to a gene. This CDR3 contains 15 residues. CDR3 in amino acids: CASTKGQSQTGELFF. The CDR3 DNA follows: TGCGCCAGCACAAAGGGACAGAGCCAAACCGGGGAGCTGTTTTTT.

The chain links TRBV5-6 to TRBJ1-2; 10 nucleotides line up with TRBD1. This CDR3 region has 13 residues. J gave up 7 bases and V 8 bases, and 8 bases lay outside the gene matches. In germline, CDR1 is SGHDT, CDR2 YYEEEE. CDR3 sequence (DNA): TGTGCCAGTACGCTCCGGGACAGGGGTGGCTACACCTTC. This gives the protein CASTLRDRGGYTF.

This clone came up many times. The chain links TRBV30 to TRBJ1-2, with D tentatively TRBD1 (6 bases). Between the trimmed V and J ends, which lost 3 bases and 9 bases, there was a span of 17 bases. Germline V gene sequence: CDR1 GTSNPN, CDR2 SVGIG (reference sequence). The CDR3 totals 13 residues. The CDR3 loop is CAWRKGGALSYTF. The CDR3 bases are TGTGCCTGGAGGAAAGGGGGGGCCTTGAGCTACACCTTC.

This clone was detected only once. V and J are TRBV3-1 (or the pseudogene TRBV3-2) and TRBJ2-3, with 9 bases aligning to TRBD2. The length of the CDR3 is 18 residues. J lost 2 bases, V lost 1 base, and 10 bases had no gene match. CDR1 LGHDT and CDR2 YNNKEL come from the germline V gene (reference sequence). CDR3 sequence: CASSQVIGTSWITDTQYF. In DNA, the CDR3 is TGTGCCAGCAGCCAAGTTATCGGGACTAGCTGGATCACAGATACGCAGTATTTT.

DNA of the CDR3: TGCAGCGTTGATGGGGAGATGAACACTGAAGCTTTCTTT. It yields the protein CSVDGEMNTEAFF. This rearrangement joins TRBV29-1 to TRBJ1-1; D is unresolved. Germline-derived CDR1 and CDR2 are SQVTM and ANQGSEA. V lost 3 bases to trimming and J lost 0 bases, with 8 bases between them. This CDR3 has 13 amino acids.

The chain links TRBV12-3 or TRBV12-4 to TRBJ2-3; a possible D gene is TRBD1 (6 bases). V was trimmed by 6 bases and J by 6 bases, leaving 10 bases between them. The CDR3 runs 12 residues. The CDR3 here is CASRNRADTQYF. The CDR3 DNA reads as TGTGCCAGCAGGAACAGGGCGGATACGCAGTATTTT.

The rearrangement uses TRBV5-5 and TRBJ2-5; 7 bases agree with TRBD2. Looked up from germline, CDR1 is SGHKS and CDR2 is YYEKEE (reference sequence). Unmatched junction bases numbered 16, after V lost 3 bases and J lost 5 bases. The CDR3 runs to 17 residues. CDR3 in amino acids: CASSWGGLRGAAETQYF. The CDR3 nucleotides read TGTGCCAGCAGCTGGGGGGGACTCCGAGGAGCTGCGGAGACCCAGTACTTC.

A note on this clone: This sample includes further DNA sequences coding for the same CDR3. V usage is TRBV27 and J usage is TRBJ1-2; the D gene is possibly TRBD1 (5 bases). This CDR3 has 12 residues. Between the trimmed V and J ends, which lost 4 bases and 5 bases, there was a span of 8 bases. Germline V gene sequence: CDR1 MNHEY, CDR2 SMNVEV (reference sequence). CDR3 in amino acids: CASSSGGYGYTF. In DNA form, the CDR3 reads TGTGCCAGCAGTTCGGGGGGATATGGCTACACCTTC.

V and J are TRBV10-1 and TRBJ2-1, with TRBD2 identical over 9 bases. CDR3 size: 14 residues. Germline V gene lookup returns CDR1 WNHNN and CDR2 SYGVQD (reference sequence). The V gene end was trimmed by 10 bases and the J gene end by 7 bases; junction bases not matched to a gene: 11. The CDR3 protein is CAIGGRGGRNEQFF. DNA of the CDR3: TGCGCCATCGGCGGGCGGGGGGGAAGGAATGAGCAGTTCTTC.

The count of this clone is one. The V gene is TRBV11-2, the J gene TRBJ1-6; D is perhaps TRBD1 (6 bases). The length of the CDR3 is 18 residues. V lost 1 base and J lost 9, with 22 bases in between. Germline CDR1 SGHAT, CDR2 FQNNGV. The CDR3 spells CASSLALYRDEGSSPLHF. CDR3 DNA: TGTGCCAGCAGCTTAGCCCTCTACAGGGATGAGGGTAGTTCACCCCTCCACTTT.

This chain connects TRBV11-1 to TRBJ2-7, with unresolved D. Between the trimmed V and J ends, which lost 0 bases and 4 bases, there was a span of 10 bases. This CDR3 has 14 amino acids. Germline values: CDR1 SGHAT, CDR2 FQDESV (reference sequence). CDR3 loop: CASSLALPPYEQYF. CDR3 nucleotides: TGTGCCAGCAGCTTAGCCCTACCACCTTACGAGCAGTACTTC.

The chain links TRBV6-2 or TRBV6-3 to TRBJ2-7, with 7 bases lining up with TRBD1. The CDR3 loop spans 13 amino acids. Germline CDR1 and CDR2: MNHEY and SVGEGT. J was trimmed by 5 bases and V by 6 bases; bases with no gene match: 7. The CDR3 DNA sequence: TGTGCCAGCAGCCCCGACAGGGACGACGAGCAGTACTTC. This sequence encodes CASSPDRDDEQYF.

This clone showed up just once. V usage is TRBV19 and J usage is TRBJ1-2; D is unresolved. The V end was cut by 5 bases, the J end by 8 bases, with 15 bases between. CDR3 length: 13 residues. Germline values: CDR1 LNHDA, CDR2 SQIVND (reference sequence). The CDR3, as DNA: TGTGCCAGTAGTCCCCGTGGCAGGCGAGGCTACACCTTC. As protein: CASSPRGRRGYTF. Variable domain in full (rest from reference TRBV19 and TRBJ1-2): DGGITQSPKYLFRKEGQNVTLSCEQNLNHDAMYWYRQDPGQGLRLIYYSQIVNDFQKGDIAEGYSVSREKKESFPLTVTSAQKNPTAFYLCASSPRGRRGYTFGSGTRLTVV.

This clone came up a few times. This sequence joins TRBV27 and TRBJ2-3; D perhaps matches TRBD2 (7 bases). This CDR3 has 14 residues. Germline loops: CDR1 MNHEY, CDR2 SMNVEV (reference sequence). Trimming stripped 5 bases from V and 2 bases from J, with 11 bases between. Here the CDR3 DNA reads TGTGCCAGCAGTGAGGCGGGGGCCACAGATACGCAGTATTTT. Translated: CASSEAGATDTQYF.

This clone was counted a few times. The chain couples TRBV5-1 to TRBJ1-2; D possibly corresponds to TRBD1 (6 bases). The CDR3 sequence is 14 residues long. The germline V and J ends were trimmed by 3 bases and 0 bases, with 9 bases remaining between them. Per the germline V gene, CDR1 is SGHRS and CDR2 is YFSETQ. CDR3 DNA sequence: TGCGCCAGCAGCTGGGACAATACTAACTATGGCTACACCTTC. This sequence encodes CASSWDNTNYGYTF.

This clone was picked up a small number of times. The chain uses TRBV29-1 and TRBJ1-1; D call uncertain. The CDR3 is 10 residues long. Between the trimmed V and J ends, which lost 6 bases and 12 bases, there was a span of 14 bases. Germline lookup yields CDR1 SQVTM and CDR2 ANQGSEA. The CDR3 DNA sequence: TGCAGCGTGCTGATAGACACCCCTTTCTTT. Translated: CSVLIDTPFF.

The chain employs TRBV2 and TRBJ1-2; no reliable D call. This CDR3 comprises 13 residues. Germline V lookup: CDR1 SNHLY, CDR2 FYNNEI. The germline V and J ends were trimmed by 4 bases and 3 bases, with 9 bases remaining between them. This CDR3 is CASSGSEDYGYTF. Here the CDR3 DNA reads TGTGCCAGCAGTGGGTCGGAGGACTATGGCTACACCTTC.

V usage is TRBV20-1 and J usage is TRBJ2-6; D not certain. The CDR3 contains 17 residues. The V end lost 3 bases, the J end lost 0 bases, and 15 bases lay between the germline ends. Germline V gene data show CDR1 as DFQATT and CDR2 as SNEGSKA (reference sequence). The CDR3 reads CSASSRGYVSGANVLTF. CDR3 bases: TGCAGTGCTAGTTCCCGAGGATACGTCTCTGGGGCCAACGTCCTGACTTTC.

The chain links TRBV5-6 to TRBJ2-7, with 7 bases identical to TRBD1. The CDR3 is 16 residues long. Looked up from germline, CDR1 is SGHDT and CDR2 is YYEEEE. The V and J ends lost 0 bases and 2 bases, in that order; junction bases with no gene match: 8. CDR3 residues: CASSLALGDSPYEQYF. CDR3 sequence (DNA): TGTGCCAGCAGCTTGGCATTGGGGGACAGCCCCTACGAGCAGTACTTC.

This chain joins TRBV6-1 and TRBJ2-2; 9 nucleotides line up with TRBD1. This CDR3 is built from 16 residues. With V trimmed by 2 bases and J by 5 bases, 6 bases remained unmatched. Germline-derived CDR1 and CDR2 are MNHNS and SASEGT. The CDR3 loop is CASSEYRGRGTGELFF. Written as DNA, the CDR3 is TGTGCCAGCAGTGAATACAGGGGGCGCGGAACCGGGGAGCTGTTTTTT.

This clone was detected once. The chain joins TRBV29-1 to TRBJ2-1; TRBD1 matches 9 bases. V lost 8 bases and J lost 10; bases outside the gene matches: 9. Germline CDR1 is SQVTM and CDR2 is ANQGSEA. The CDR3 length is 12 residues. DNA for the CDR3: TGCAGCATCGGACAGGGGCTAGGAGAGCAGTTCTTC. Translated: CSIGQGLGEQFF.

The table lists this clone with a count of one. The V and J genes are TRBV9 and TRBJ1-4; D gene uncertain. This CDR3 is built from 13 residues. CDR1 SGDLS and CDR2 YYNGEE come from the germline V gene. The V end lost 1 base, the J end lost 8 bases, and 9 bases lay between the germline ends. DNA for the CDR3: TGTGCCAGCAGCGTATCCCTAGGAGAAAAACTGTTTTTT. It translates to CASSVSLGEKLFF.

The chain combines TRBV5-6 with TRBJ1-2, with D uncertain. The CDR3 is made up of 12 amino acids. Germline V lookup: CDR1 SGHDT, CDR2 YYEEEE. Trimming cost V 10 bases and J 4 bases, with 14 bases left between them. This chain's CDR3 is CASRGLGYGYTF. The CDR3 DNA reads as TGTGCCTCGCGAGGGTTGGGCTATGGCTACACCTTC.

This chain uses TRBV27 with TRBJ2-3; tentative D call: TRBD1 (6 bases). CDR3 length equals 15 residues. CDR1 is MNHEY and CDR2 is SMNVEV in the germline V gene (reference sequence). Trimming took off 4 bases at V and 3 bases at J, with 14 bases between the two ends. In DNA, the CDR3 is TGTGCCAGCAGTTCGCCCAACACAGGGACAGATACGCAGTATTTT. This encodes CASSSPNTGTDTQYF.

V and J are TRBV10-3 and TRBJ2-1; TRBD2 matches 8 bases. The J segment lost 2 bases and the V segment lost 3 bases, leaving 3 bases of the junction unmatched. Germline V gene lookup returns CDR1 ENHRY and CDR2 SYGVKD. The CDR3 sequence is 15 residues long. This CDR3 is CAISELAETYNEQFF. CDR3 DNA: TGTGCCATCAGTGAACTAGCGGAAACCTACAATGAGCAGTTCTTC.

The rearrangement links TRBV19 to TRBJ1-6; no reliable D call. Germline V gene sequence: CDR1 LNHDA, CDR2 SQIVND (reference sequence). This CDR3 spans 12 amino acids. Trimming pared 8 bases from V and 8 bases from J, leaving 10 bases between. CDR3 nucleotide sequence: TGTGCCAGTGGTCGGGGTGATTCACCCCTCCACTTT. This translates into CASGRGDSPLHF.

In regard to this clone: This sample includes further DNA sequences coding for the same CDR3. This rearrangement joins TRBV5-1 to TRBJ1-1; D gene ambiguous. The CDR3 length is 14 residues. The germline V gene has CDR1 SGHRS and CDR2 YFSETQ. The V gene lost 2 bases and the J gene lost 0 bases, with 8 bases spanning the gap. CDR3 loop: CASSLQNVNTEAFF. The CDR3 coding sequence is TGCGCCAGCAGCTTACAGAACGTGAACACTGAAGCTTTCTTT.

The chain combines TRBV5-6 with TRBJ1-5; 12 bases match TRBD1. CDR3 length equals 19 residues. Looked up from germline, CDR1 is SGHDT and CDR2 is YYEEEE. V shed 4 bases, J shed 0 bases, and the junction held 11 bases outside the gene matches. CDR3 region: CASSPAPGTGGDSNQPQHF. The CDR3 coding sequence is TGTGCCAGCAGCCCGGCGCCCGGGACAGGGGGCGATAGCAATCAGCCCCAGCATTTT.